This T cell receptor (beta chain) was observed in a study of spatial heterogeneity in lung cancer (dated by TCRdb to between 2017 and 2020). With regard to the full study: Beta-chain transcripts were consistently detected in greater numbers than alpha-chain transcripts, which likely reflects a higher abundance of beta-chain transcripts. In tumor regions, TCR transcript counts showed a strong correlation with a T cell transcriptional module score from matched bulk RNA-seq. The study quantitatively compared TCR alpha and beta repertoires across multiple tumor regions, matched nontumor lung and blood in non-small cell lung cancer. Both alpha and beta chains were TCR-sequenced in around 230 tumor regions, under 80 matched nontumor lung samples and 55 to 60 PBMC samples obtained at surgery. In the raw uncorrected reads, each unique combination of TCR and UMI appeared on average more than ten times. TCR repertoire features were related to nonsynonymous mutation counts determined by whole-exome sequencing of tumor tissue.

Overall study outcomes, separate from this receptor: TCR-seq was estimated to cover only approximately 6.6% of tumor T cells for alpha chains and 13% for beta chains. Counts of ubiquitous and regional expanded TCRs were found to correlate with counts of ubiquitous and regional nonsynonymous mutations, respectively. A correlation was observed between the number of expanded intratumoral alpha and beta TCRs and the tumor nonsynonymous mutation count. Additional single-cell paired TCR alpha and beta sequencing was considered necessary to confirm, at a functional level, the hypothesis that regional TCRs recognize regional mutations.

A distance of 9 bases separates the germline ends of V and J, which lose 3 bases and 2 bases respectively. The CDR3 goes from the cysteine to the phenylalanine over 14 residues. The DNA shown is the 42-base CDR3, in frame from base 1. Read against the paper, the sample's time point label means: sample taken at primary tumor resection. Donors were 72 patients with early-stage, untreated non-small cell lung cancer from the lung TRACERx cohort. For TCR sequencing, whole RNA was extracted from tumor and nontumor lung tissue, or from cryopreserved PBMC samples, and no cell sorting was done. Patients were selected for TCR sequencing only if sufficient RNA was available from at least two tumor regions. Before selection, tumor and adjacent nontumor lung specimens were reviewed by a lung pathologist. Ten or more counts support this clonotype. There is no known antigen for this receptor. Nothing much larger sits one base from this clone, and base qualities are not available.

Library prep was done by 5' RACE. TCRdb records NextSeq 500 as the sequencer. To allow correction of PCR and sequencing errors, the TCR library protocol tagged every TCR cDNA molecule with a unique molecular identifier. As for the original processing: Decombinator tools were used for TCR identification, UMI-based error correction and CDR3 extraction. Expanded TCRs were defined as those above a frequency of 2 per 1,000, corresponding to the top 1% of the tumor frequency distribution. Expanded tumor TCRs statistically deemed absent (corrected P<0.05) from at least one tumor region were classed as regional, and all other expanded tumor TCRs were classed as ubiquitous. Renyi diversity was calculated using the R vegan package after each repertoire was subsampled 100 times to 5,000 TCRs. To build CDR3 similarity networks, amino acid triplet string-kernel similarity was used, and CDR3s were connected when their pairwise similarity was above 0.82. Through fastp at Q25 and MiXCR, TCRdb rebuilt clones from the public reads, retaining in-frame beta chains. Entries are consolidated by CDR3 protein sequence, retaining the most common genes and DNA. The V and J calls here are based on TCRdb, not the publication. The sample table holds about 100,000 distinct CDR3 sequences, of which 3.5% to 5% were seen once. The ten largest clones capture 21% of the sample.

The clonotype comes from a male donor with early-stage non-small cell lung cancer. This specimen consisted of lung tumor tissue, obtained at surgery. Here the chain combines TRBV12-3 or TRBV12-4 and TRBJ2-3; the D gene remains uncertain. The CDR3 loop reads CASSLVRTTDTQYF. The sequenced DNA is TGTGCCAGCAGTTTGGTGCGAACCACAGATACGCAGTATTTT.